A single sample gave rise to the 15 T cell receptor beta chains below, sequenced in a study of CD8+CD57+ T cells in acquired aplastic anemia. According to the study, genomic DNA was the template for TCR beta VDJ and CDR3 profiling. Each CDR3 protein gets one entry after TCRdb re-called the reads with MiXCR. The repertoire holds just over 450,000 distinct CDR3 sequences, with around 30% as singletons. Patients included in sequencing had previously demonstrated CD8+CD57+ cell expansion by flow cytometry. Sequenced input: sorted CD4+, CD8+, or CD8+CD57+ T cells (not recorded which) from PBMCs. The receptors shown here come from a human donor with aplastic anemia.

The rearrangement uses TRBV14 and TRBJ1-1; D remains ambiguous. The CDR3 totals 13 residues. Per the germline V gene, CDR1 is SGHDN and CDR2 is FVKESK. V was trimmed by 6 bases and J by 3 bases, leaving 11 bases between them. CDR3 amino acids: CASSSTRYTEAFF. The CDR3 region has the DNA TGTGCCAGCAGTTCGACCCGCTACACTGAAGCTTTCTTT.

The chain combines TRBV10-3 with TRBJ2-7; TRBD1 might be the D (6 bases). Trimming cost V 6 bases and J 3 bases, with 12 bases left between them. The CDR3 contains 13 residues. Per germline, CDR1 ENHRY and CDR2 SYGVKD. The CDR3 coding sequence is TGTGCCATCAGGCAGGACAGCATCTACGAGCAGTACTTC. Encoded protein: CAIRQDSIYEQYF.

This clonotype has at least ten counts. The chain combines TRBV2 with TRBJ2-1; no reliable D call. Trimming shortened V by 4 bases and J by 5 bases, and 12 bases separated the two germline ends. Germline-derived CDR1 and CDR2 are SNHLY and FYNNEI. The CDR3 loop spans 14 amino acids. The CDR3 sequence: CASSARTQDNEQFF. The CDR3 DNA is TGTGCCAGCAGTGCGCGGACCCAAGACAATGAGCAGTTCTTC. The full variable domain, completed using reference TRBV2 and TRBJ2-1, is EPEVTQTPSHQVTQMGQEVILRCVPISNHLYFYWYRQILGQKVEFLVSFYNNEISEKSEIFDDQFSVERPDGSNFTLKIRSTKLEDSAMYFCASSARTQDNEQFFGPGTRLTVL.

This clonotype was observed a handful of times. The chain is built from TRBV20-1 and TRBJ2-3; 10 bases fit TRBD2. Germline V gene lookup returns CDR1 DFQATT and CDR2 SNEGSKA (reference sequence). The CDR3 totals 13 residues. V trimming: 3 bases; J trimming: 3 bases; junction bases outside the gene matches: 0. In nucleotides, the CDR3 is TGCAGTGCTAGGGGACTAGCGACAGATACGCAGTATTTT. The encoded protein is CSARGLATDTQYF.

The genes are TRBV7-9 and TRBJ1-5, with D unclear. Trimming removed 5 bases from V and 3 bases from J, with 14 bases in between. In germline, CDR1 is SEHNR, CDR2 FQNEAQ (reference sequence). The CDR3 contains 15 residues. DNA of the CDR3: TGTGCCAGCAGCCTCGGGAGGGCCGACAATCAGCCCCAGCATTTT. Translating gives CASSLGRADNQPQHF. Full variable domain (missing parts from reference TRBV7-9 and TRBJ1-5): DTGVSQNPRHKITKRGQNVTFRCDPISEHNRLYWYRQTLGQGPEFLTYFQNEAQLEKSRLLSDRFSAERPKGSFSTLEIQRTEQGDSAMYLCASSLGRADNQPQHFGDGTRLSIL.

This clonotype was detected only a few times. The rearrangement uses TRBV3-1 and TRBJ1-6; D is perhaps TRBD1 (5 bases). CDR3 size: 16 residues. Trimming pared 2 bases from V and 9 bases from J, leaving 17 bases between. CDR1 and CDR2 (germline): LGHDT, YNNKEL (reference sequence). CDR3 in amino acids: CASSQLQGGVGSPLHF. CDR3 in DNA: TGTGCCAGCAGCCAACTCCAGGGTGGTGTTGGTTCACCCCTCCACTTT.

This clonotype was recorded a few times. This sequence may be a read error, since a much larger clone differs from it by one base. This CDR3 reads CASSGAGDTQYF. As DNA, the CDR3 is TGTGCCAGCAGTGGAGCGGGAGATACGCAGTATTTT. The chain recombines TRBV2 with TRBJ2-3; weak D call: TRBD2 (6 bases). This CDR3 spans 12 amino acids. In germline, CDR1 is SNHLY, CDR2 FYNNEI. The germline V and J ends were trimmed by 4 bases and 5 bases, with 7 bases remaining between them.

The CDR3 spells CATSDLTYGGSYF. The CDR3 DNA reads TGTGCCACCAGTGATTTGACGTATGGGGGCAGCTACTTC. This chain joins TRBV24-1 and TRBJ2-7; D may be TRBD1 (6 bases). Germline V gives CDR1 KGHDR, CDR2 SFDVKD. V was clipped by 0 bases and J by 13 bases, with 15 bases between them. The CDR3 totals 13 residues.

This clonotype occurred many times. The chain has TRBV20-1 and TRBJ2-6; tentatively, D is TRBD1 (6 bases). The germline V gene has CDR1 DFQATT and CDR2 SNEGSKA (reference sequence). V dropped 0 bases and J dropped 12 bases, with 18 bases sitting between them. The CDR3 has 15 residues. CDR3 sequence (DNA): TGCAGTGCTAGAGAATCGGCAGGGGAGTCCAGCGTCCTGACTTTC. Amino acid sequence: CSARESAGESSVLTF.

The chain uses TRBV30 and TRBJ2-3; D unclear. This CDR3 contains 12 residues. Germline V gives CDR1 GTSNPN, CDR2 SVGIG (reference sequence). V was pared by 0 bases and J by 5 bases, with 6 bases between. The CDR3 DNA follows: TGTGCCTGGAGTGTGTTCCAAGATACGCAGTATTTT. Its translation is CAWSVFQDTQYF.

This clonotype was seen repeatedly, ten times or more. V is TRBV10-3 and J is TRBJ1-2; D may be TRBD1 (5 bases). Trimming shortened V by 4 bases and J by 8 bases, and 20 bases separated the two germline ends. CDR1 and CDR2 (germline): ENHRY, SYGVKD. The CDR3 sequence is 15 residues long. The CDR3 loop reads CAISGARGGNLGYTF. The DNA of the CDR3 is TGTGCCATCAGTGGGGCACGGGGGGGGAATCTGGGCTACACCTTC.

Notes on this clonotype: At one end the junction does not follow the germline gene, possibly because of a read error. The chain couples TRBV11-2 to TRBJ2-7, with D perhaps TRBD2 (6 bases). Germline values: CDR1 SGHAT, CDR2 FQNNGV. The CDR3 is 16 amino acids. The CDR3 reads CAGSLDGYGGRDEQYF. The CDR3 DNA reads as TGTGCCGGCAGCTTAGATGGCTACGGGGGAAGGGACGAGCAGTACTTC.

This clonotype occurred a few times. This rearrangement joins TRBV6-1 to TRBJ2-5; TRBD2 agrees at 9 bases. V trimming: 2 bases; J trimming: 6 bases; junction bases outside the gene matches: 7. CDR1 and CDR2 from the germline V gene are MNHNS and SASEGT. The CDR3 has 15 amino acids. The CDR3 coding sequence is TGTGCCAGCAGTGAAATTAGCGGGAGTGGAAAGACCCAGTACTTC. Its translation is CASSEISGSGKTQYF.

This clonotype showed up many times. The chain uses TRBV7-2 and TRBJ2-7, with a weak D call TRBD1 (6 bases). V was clipped by 5 bases and J by 4 bases, with 12 bases between them. CDR3 length: 13 residues. Germline V CDR1 and CDR2: SGHTA, FQGNSA. CDR3 coding DNA: TGTGCCAGCAGCCCGCGACAGGCGTACGAGCAGTACTTC. Its protein is CASSPRQAYEQYF. The variable domain in full, completed from reference TRBV7-2 and TRBJ2-7, reads GAGVSQSPSNKVTEKGKDVELRCDPISGHTALYWYRQSLGQGLEFLIYFQGNSAPDKSGLPSDRFSAERTGGSVSTLTIQRTQQEDSAVYLCASSPRQAYEQYFGPGTRLTVT.

For this clonotype: A much bigger clone sits one base away, suggesting this may be a read error. This chain joins TRBV9 and TRBJ2-7, with D perhaps matching TRBD2 (6 bases). The CDR3 covers 14 residues. Looked up from germline, CDR1 is SGDLS and CDR2 is YYNGEE. This chain's CDR3 is CASSVAPLAYEQHF. In DNA, the CDR3 is TGTGCCAGCAGCGTAGCCCCACTAGCTTACGAGCAGCACTTC. Using reference TRBV9 and TRBJ2-7 for the parts outside the CDR3, the full variable domain is DSGVTQTPKHLITATGQRVTLRCSPRSGDLSVYWYQQSLDQGLQFLIQYYNGEERAKGNILERFSAQQFPDLHSELNLSSLELGDSALYFCASSVAPLAYEQHFGPGTRLTVT.